These 7 T cell receptor beta chains originate from one sample sequenced in a study of blood T cell repertoires in COVID-19. TCRdb keeps only in-frame clones here, not all; method: immunoSEQ multiplex PCR. The table has 130,000 or so clones, 75% to 80% seen once. Sequencing used peripheral blood. These receptor sequences come from a human donor in a cohort sampled during active COVID-19.

The rearrangement joins TRBV28 to TRBJ2-7; D not resolved. The CDR3 is 14 residues long. With 2 bases removed from V and 3 bases from J, the gap between germline ends came to 11 bases. CDR1 MDHEN and CDR2 SYDVKM come from the germline V gene. The CDR3 spells CASSLQASYYEQYF. CDR3 DNA: TGTGCCAGCAGTTTACAGGCCAGCTACTACGAGCAGTACTTC.

This chain uses TRBV11-2 with TRBJ2-7; D is uncertain. Germline CDR1 SGHAT, CDR2 FQNNGV. The CDR3 loop spans 17 amino acids. V lost 2 bases and J 7 bases, leaving 24 bases between the germline ends. CDR3: CASSLWAFGLPDEEQYF. CDR3 nucleotide sequence: TGTGCCAGCAGCTTATGGGCCTTCGGCCTACCCGATGAAGAGCAGTACTTC.

V gene TRBV27 combines with J gene TRBJ2-7; 8 positions agree with TRBD1. Germline loops: CDR1 MNHEY, CDR2 SMNVEV (reference sequence). This CDR3 is built from 16 residues. V was clipped by 2 bases and J by 4 bases; unmatched bases: 10. The CDR3, as DNA: TGTGCCAGCAGTTTAGGAGTAAACAGGGGGAATTACGAGCAGTACTTC. Protein sequence: CASSLGVNRGNYEQYF.

V usage is TRBV27 and J usage is TRBJ1-1; 7 nucleotides line up with TRBD1. The CDR3 runs to 14 residues. The germline V gene encodes CDR1 MNHEY and CDR2 SMNVEV (reference sequence). The V gene end was trimmed by 5 bases and the J gene end by 1 base; junction bases not matched to a gene: 4. The CDR3, as DNA: TGTGCCAGCAGTCTAGACAGGGCGAACACTGAAGCTTTCTTT. Its protein is CASSLDRANTEAFF.

This chain uses TRBV28 with TRBJ1-4, with D possibly being TRBD1 (6 bases). This CDR3 region has 14 residues. CDR1 MDHEN and CDR2 SYDVKM come from the germline V gene. Trimming shortened V by 2 bases and J by 7 bases, and 11 bases separated the two germline ends. In DNA form, the CDR3 reads TGTGCCAGCAGTTTACGTACAGGGCGTGAAAAACTGTTTTTT. Protein sequence: CASSLRTGREKLFF.

The chain recombines TRBV11-3 with TRBJ2-1; possibly TRBD1 for D (5 bases). V was trimmed by 3 bases and J by 5 bases, leaving 11 bases between them. CDR1 is SGHNT, CDR2 YENEEA, per germline. The CDR3 totals 14 residues. CDR3 residues: CASSFTGPNNEQFF. CDR3 sequence (DNA): TGTGCCAGCAGCTTCACAGGACCTAACAATGAGCAGTTCTTC.

This clone has just a few counts. The J gene is TRBJ1-2, the V gene TRBV6-1; TRBD1 agrees at 9 bases. This CDR3 contains 14 residues. V lost 1 base to trimming and J lost 3 bases; unmatched junction nucleotides: 0. Looked up from germline, CDR1 is MNHNS and CDR2 is SASEGT. CDR3 coding DNA: TGTGCCAGCAGTGAAGGGGACAGGGACTATGGCTACACCTTC. Translated, it gives CASSEGDRDYGYTF.